This passage covers 26 T cell receptor beta chains from one sample sequenced in a study of T cell clonality in common variable immunodeficiency. General study results and limits: Reportedly, TCR beta sequences from common variable immunodeficiency showed fewer deletions and N-nucleotide insertions.

The antigens of these receptors remain unknown. Clones were read by immunoSEQ multiplex PCR, and TCRdb kept only the in-frame ones, dropping some. Observed in the sample are roughly 39,000 clones, none of them singletons. Sequencing used peripheral blood mononuclear cells. Every receptor here comes from a human donor with common variable immunodeficiency.

As to this clone: The observed sequence ends 3 residues before the CDR3 terminus, with the missing tail filled in from the germline J gene. The chain employs TRBV6-1 and TRBJ2-7; D perhaps matches TRBD2 (6 bases). There are 15 residues in the CDR3. V lost 3 bases to trimming and J lost 0 bases, with 12 bases between them. CDR1 and CDR2 from the germline V gene are MNHNS and SASEGT. CDR3 DNA (partial): TGTGCCAGCAGTGATTGGGGGGTCCCCTCCTACGAG. Protein: CASSDWGVPSYE. The whole CDR3 sequence reads CASSDWGVPSYEQYF.

Note on this clone: The sequenced fragment ends 3 residues before the CDR3 boundary, so the rest is inferred from the germline J gene. This chain joins TRBV5-5 and TRBJ1-5; D not certain. The CDR3 length is 14 residues. V was pared by 0 bases and J by 7 bases, with 11 bases between. Germline CDR1 SGHKS, CDR2 YYEKEE (reference sequence). The CDR3 is CASSLVQSFQPQHF. The covered CDR3 bases are TGTGCCAGCAGCTTGGTACAGAGCTTCCAGCCC.

This clone has only a few counts. Read sequence stops 3 residues before the CDR3 end, and the germline J gene provides the missing end. The chain links TRBV5-1 to TRBJ2-2, with D possibly being TRBD1 (7 bases). This CDR3 region has 16 residues. The V and J ends lost 4 bases and 1 base respectively, with 14 bases between them. Germline CDR1 is SGHRS and CDR2 is YFSETQ. The CDR3 protein is CASSPAGGRNTGELFF. CDR3 DNA (partial): TGCGCCAGCAGCCCCGCAGGGGGGAGGAACACCGGGGAG.

This clone was counted many times. Compared with germline, one end of the junction differs, possibly owing to a read error. Coverage ceases 3 residues before the CDR3 finishes, and the germline J gene fills in the end. The V and J genes are TRBV12-5 and TRBJ2-3, with a tentative D call TRBD2 (5 bases). The CDR3 is made up of 15 amino acids. Germline lookup yields CDR1 LGHNT and CDR2 FRNRAP. This chain's CDR3 is CASGLAPPSTNTQYF. CDR3 bases read: TGTGCTAGTGGTTTGGCTCCCCCTAGCACAAATACG.

On this clone itself: The read finishes 3 residues shy of the CDR3 end, and the germline J gene is used to complete it. This sequence joins TRBV19 and TRBJ1-2; D unresolved. Trimming left V 4 bases short and J 0 bases short, with 12 bases between. The germline V gene encodes CDR1 LNHDA and CDR2 SQIVND (reference sequence). The CDR3 extends over 15 amino acids. CDR3 sequence reads: CASSTGQFANYGYTF. The sequenced part of the CDR3 DNA is TGTGCCAGTAGTACTGGGCAGTTTGCTAACTATGGC.

About this clone itself: The read gets to within 3 residues of the CDR3 end, and the germline J gene fills in the rest. This chain connects TRBV6-2 or TRBV6-3 to TRBJ2-5; 8 bases are a match to TRBD2. The CDR3 totals 15 residues. The V segment lost 9 bases and the J segment 6 bases; nucleotides outside the gene matches: 15. Germline CDR1 reads MNHEY; CDR2 reads SVGEGT. CDR3 sequence reads: CASRPGTRGEKTQYF. Partial CDR3 DNA: TGTGCCAGTAGACCCGGGACTAGAGGCGAAAAGACC.

This clone was found many times. The read falls 3 residues short of the CDR3 end, and the missing part is taken from the germline J gene. This chain connects TRBV7-2 to TRBJ2-2, with a possible D match to TRBD2 (6 bases). The germline gives CDR1 SGHTA, CDR2 FQGNSA. The CDR3 spans 14 residues. V was cut by 1 base and J by 7 bases, with 10 bases left in between. The CDR3 is CASSLGDFHGELFF. CDR3 DNA, as far as it was read: TGTGCCAGCAGCTTAGGGGACTTCCACGGGGAG.

This clone was counted only a few times. The sequenced fragment ends 3 residues before the CDR3 boundary, so the rest is inferred from the germline J gene. The chain uses TRBV30 and TRBJ1-2, with D perhaps TRBD1 (5 bases). The V gene lost 3 bases and the J gene lost 2 bases, with 10 bases spanning the gap. CDR1 and CDR2 from the germline V gene are GTSNPN and SVGIG (reference sequence). This CDR3 region has 13 residues. Incomplete CDR3 DNA: TGTGCCTGGAGCCAGGACACCAACTATGGC. Protein product: CAWSQDTNYG. The full CDR3 is CAWSQDTNYGYTF.

This clone came up many times. The read finishes 3 residues shy of the CDR3 end, and the germline J gene is used to complete it. The chain recombines TRBV5-1 with TRBJ2-3; 14 bases fit TRBD2. The V gene end was trimmed by 3 bases and the J gene end by 6 bases; junction bases not matched to a gene: 6. The germline V gene has CDR1 SGHRS and CDR2 YFSETQ. The CDR3 runs to 16 residues. The CDR3 DNA, read in part, is TGCGCCAGCAGCTCGCTGACTAGCGGGGGGGCGGATACG. Protein sequence: CASSSLTSGGADT. From start to end, the CDR3 is CASSSLTSGGADTQYF.

This clone was detected ten times or more. The observed sequence ends 3 residues before the CDR3 terminus, with the missing tail filled in from the germline J gene. The chain couples TRBV28 to TRBJ1-3; D ambiguous. The germline CDR1 and CDR2 sequences are MDHEN and SYDVKM. V lost 3 bases, J lost 5 bases, and 2 bases lay in between. The CDR3 sequence is 11 residues long. The CDR3 loop is CASSFRNTIYF. The sequenced CDR3 bases are TGTGCCAGCAGTTTTAGAAACACC.

In the case of this clone: The DNA ends 3 residues before the CDR3 does, and the rest of the CDR3 is filled in from the germline J gene. The chain uses TRBV20-1 and TRBJ2-1, with 9 bases that match TRBD2. This CDR3 has 15 amino acids. The trim removed 6 bases at V and 5 bases at J, leaving 11 bases unmatched. CDR1 is DFQATT and CDR2 is SNEGSKA in the germline V gene (reference sequence). The sequenced CDR3 bases are TGCAGTGCCGACACACTAGCGGGCCCTGACAATGAG. This codes for CSADTLAGPDNE. The complete CDR3 protein is CSADTLAGPDNEQFF.

Notes on this clone: The read comes to an end 3 residues before the CDR3 does, leaving the germline J gene to fill in the end. The V and J genes are TRBV6-1 and TRBJ2-7, with D perhaps matching TRBD2 (7 bases). The CDR3 is 15 residues long. Trimming removed 4 bases from V and 2 bases from J, with 15 bases in between. Germline CDR1 and CDR2: MNHNS and SASEGT. CDR3 residues: CASSGPEGGAYEQYF. The CDR3 bases that were read are TGTGCCAGCAGTGGACCCGAGGGGGGGGCCTACGAG.

The sample holds many counts of this clone. Read data end 3 residues before the CDR3 end; the end is taken from the germline J gene. The rearrangement links TRBV5-1 to TRBJ1-4; 9 positions match TRBD1. Germline V gives CDR1 SGHRS, CDR2 YFSETQ. J gave up 5 bases and V 6 bases, and 8 bases lay outside the gene matches. This CDR3 has 15 amino acids. The DNA read from the CDR3 is TGCGCCAGCACCCAGGAGGGGACAGGGAATGAAAAA. Residues: CASTQEGTGNEK. The entire CDR3 protein is CASTQEGTGNEKLFF.

This clone was picked up many times. Read coverage stops 3 residues before the CDR3 terminus; the germline J gene supplies the remainder. The rearrangement links TRBV19 to TRBJ2-3; 10 positions match TRBD2. There are 16 residues in the CDR3. Germline CDR1 reads LNHDA; CDR2 reads SQIVND (reference sequence). The part of the CDR3 DNA that was read is TGTGCCAGTAGTATAGATACTAGCGGGGCCTGGATTGCG. This sequence encodes CASSIDTSGAWIA. Given in full, the CDR3 is CASSIDTSGAWIAQYF.

In the case of this clone: The read is 3 residues too short to cover the CDR3 end, so that end is filled in from the germline J gene. The chain uses TRBV7-8 and TRBJ2-2; 16 bases are shared with TRBD2. CDR1 is SGHVS, CDR2 FQNEAQ, per germline. The CDR3 length is 18 residues. J was trimmed by 0 bases and V by 5 bases; bases with no gene match: 3. The CDR3 sequence is CASSHGTSGRANTGELFF. The part of the CDR3 DNA that was read is TGTGCCAGCAGCCACGGGACTAGCGGGAGGGCGAACACCGGGGAG.

This clone was counted at least ten times. The read halts 3 residues ahead of the CDR3 end, with the missing end drawn from the germline J gene. The rearrangement uses TRBV29-1 and TRBJ1-3; D is unclear. V was clipped by 7 bases and J by 0 bases, with 19 bases between them. Germline V gene lookup returns CDR1 SQVTM and CDR2 ANQGSEA. The CDR3 spans 16 residues. The covered CDR3 bases are TGCAGCGCCCGGGGTGGTGATCTCCTCTCTGGAAACACC. The encoded protein is CSARGGDLLSGNT. The full-length CDR3 reads as CSARGGDLLSGNTIYF. Full variable domain (rest looked up from reference TRBV29-1 and TRBJ1-3): SAVISQKPSRDICQRGTSLTIQCQVDSQVTMMFWYRQQPGQSLTLIATANQGSEATYESGFVIDKFPISRPNLTFSTLTVSNMSPEDSSIYLCSARGGDLLSGNTIYFGEGSWLTVV.

Comment on this clone: The CDR3 end is not reached by the read, which stops 3 residues before it; the germline J gene fills it in. V is TRBV7-2 and J is TRBJ2-3, with TRBD1 matching over 9 bases. Looked up from germline, CDR1 is SGHTA and CDR2 is FQGNSA. The CDR3 consists of 14 residues. The V gene end was trimmed by 5 bases and the J gene end by 7 bases; junction bases not matched to a gene: 7. Incomplete CDR3 DNA: TGTGCCAGCAGCACAAGACAGGGGGAAAATACG. Its protein is CASSTRQGENT. The full CDR3 protein is CASSTRQGENTQYF.

This clone was detected only a few times. The read gets to within 3 residues of the CDR3 end, and the germline J gene fills in the rest. The rearrangement joins TRBV7-3 to TRBJ1-5, with D maybe TRBD1 (6 bases). Germline V lookup: CDR1 SGHTA, CDR2 FQGTGA. V was trimmed by 8 bases and J by 0 bases, leaving 17 bases between them. CDR3 length equals 16 residues. The CDR3 here is CASGSFARGSNQPQHF. Incomplete CDR3 DNA: TGTGCCAGCGGATCCTTTGCCAGGGGTAGCAATCAGCCC.

By proportion, this clone is medium-sized. The observed sequence ends 3 residues before the CDR3 terminus, with the missing tail filled in from the germline J gene. The chain couples TRBV29-1 to TRBJ2-3; the match to TRBD2 covers 8 bases. This CDR3 spans 15 amino acids. From germline, CDR1 is SQVTM and CDR2 ANQGSEA. Trimming at V came to 3 bases and at J to 0 bases, leaving 5 bases not matched to a gene. CDR3 DNA, as far as it was read: TGCAGCGTTGATCCTAGCGGGTCTAGCACAGATACG. It codes for CSVDPSGSSTDT. The whole CDR3 sequence is CSVDPSGSSTDTQYF.

CDR3 protein: CASSPRDRGFGEQYF. Partial CDR3 DNA: TGTGCCAGCAGCCCCCGGGACAGGGGGTTTGGCGAG. The chain carries TRBV7-2 and TRBJ2-7; TRBD1 agrees at 11 bases. The read terminates 3 residues ahead of where the CDR3 ends, so the germline J gene completes it. The CDR3 has 15 residues. The germline CDR1 and CDR2 sequences are SGHTA and FQGNSA. The J segment lost 6 bases and the V segment lost 5 bases, leaving 9 bases of the junction unmatched.

This clone was picked up a small number of times. The CDR3 reads CASSLAATSGGAYEQYF. The CDR3 DNA, read in part, is TGTGCCAGCAGCTTAGCGGCGACTAGCGGGGGGGCTTACGAG. This chain connects TRBV7-2 to TRBJ2-7, with TRBD2 matching over 14 bases. The read terminates 3 residues ahead of where the CDR3 ends, so the germline J gene completes it. The CDR3 is 17 residues long. V lost 0 bases and J lost 4; bases outside the gene matches: 5. The germline V gene has CDR1 SGHTA and CDR2 FQGNSA.

This clone has only a few counts. The CDR3 end is not reached by the read, which stops 3 residues before it; the germline J gene fills it in. The V call is TRBV19, the J call TRBJ1-1; 7 positions match TRBD1. Germline CDR1 reads LNHDA; CDR2 reads SQIVND (reference sequence). V was clipped by 7 bases and J by 1 base; unmatched bases: 3. CDR3 length equals 13 residues. The covered CDR3 bases are TGTGCCAGTAACCGGGACAGGAACACTGAA. This codes for CASNRDRNTE. The whole CDR3 region reads CASNRDRNTEAFF.

This clone was counted between two and nine times. The CDR3 goes on 3 residues after the read ends, and that part is filled in from the germline J gene. The chain combines TRBV2 with TRBJ2-7; 7 bases align to TRBD1. This CDR3 is built from 15 residues. Trimming at V came to 10 bases and at J to 3 bases, leaving 15 bases not matched to a gene. Germline V CDR1 and CDR2: SNHLY, FYNNEI. The CDR3 spells CATYGYTGVGYEQYF. The DNA read from the CDR3 is TGTGCCACCTATGGGTATACAGGGGTAGGCTACGAG. Combining the CDR3 with reference TRBV2 and TRBJ2-7 gives the whole variable domain EPEVTQTPSHQVTQMGQEVILRCVPISNHLYFYWYRQILGQKVEFLVSFYNNEISEKSEIFDDQFSVERPDGSNFTLKIRSTKLEDSAMYFCATYGYTGVGYEQYFGPGTRLTVT.

This clone occurred many times. The CDR3 end lies 3 residues beyond the end of the read and is filled in from the germline J gene. The chain has TRBV7-2 and TRBJ2-7; 7 bases line up with TRBD1. Germline V lookup: CDR1 SGHTA, CDR2 FQGNSA. J gave up 2 bases and V 5 bases, and 9 bases lay outside the gene matches. The CDR3 contains 15 residues. The sequenced CDR3 bases are TGTGCCAGCAGCCCTCAGAACAGGGGCCCCTACGAG. Translation gives CASSPQNRGPYE. The CDR3 in full is CASSPQNRGPYEQYF.

In this sample, this clone turned up many times. The CDR3 end lies 3 residues beyond the end of the read and is filled in from the germline J gene. The chain uses TRBV18 and TRBJ2-7; maybe TRBD1 (5 bases). The CDR3 totals 13 residues. Trimming stripped 4 bases from V and 6 bases from J, with 13 bases between. CDR1 is KGHSH, CDR2 LQKENI, per germline. The part of the CDR3 DNA that was read is TGTGCCAGCTCACGCGACAGTCAGAGCGAG. Translation: CASSRDSQSE. The entire CDR3 protein is CASSRDSQSEQYF.

This clone was recorded many times. Read coverage stops 3 residues before the CDR3 terminus; the germline J gene supplies the remainder. The chain employs TRBV9 and TRBJ2-7; 7 positions match TRBD1. This CDR3 has 12 amino acids. J was trimmed by 5 bases and V by 4 bases; bases with no gene match: 3. Germline CDR1 is SGDLS and CDR2 is YYNGEE. The CDR3 DNA, read in part, is TGTGCCAGCAGCTCTACAGGGGACGAG. It is translated as CASSSTGDE. The full CDR3 is CASSSTGDEQYF.